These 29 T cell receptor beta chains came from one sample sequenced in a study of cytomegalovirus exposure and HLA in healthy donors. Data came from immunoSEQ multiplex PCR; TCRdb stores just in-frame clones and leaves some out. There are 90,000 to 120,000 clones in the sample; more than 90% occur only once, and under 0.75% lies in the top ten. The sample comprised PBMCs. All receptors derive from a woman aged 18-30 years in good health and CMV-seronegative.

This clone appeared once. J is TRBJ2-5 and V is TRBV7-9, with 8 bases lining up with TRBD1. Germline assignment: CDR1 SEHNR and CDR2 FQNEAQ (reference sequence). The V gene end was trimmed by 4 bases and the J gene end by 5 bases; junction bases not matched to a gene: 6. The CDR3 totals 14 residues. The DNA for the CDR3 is TGTGCCAGCAGCTGGACAGGGAGACGGGAGACCCAGTACTTC. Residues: CASSWTGRRETQYF.

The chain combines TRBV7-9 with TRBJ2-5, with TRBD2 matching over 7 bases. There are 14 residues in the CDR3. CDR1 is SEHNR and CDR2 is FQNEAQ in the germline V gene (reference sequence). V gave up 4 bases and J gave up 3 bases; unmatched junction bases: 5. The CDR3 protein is CASSSSGGKETQYF. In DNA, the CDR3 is TGTGCCAGCAGCTCCTCCGGGGGGAAAGAGACCCAGTACTTC.

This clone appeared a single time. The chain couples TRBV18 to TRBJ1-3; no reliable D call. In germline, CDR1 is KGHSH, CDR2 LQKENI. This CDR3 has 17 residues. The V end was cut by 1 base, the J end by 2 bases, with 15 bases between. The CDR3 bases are TGTGCCAGCTCACCACTCCAGGTGGGCCGAACTGGAAACACCATATATTTT. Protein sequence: CASSPLQVGRTGNTIYF. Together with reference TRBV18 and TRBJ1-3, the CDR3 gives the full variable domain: NAGVMQNPRHLVRRRGQEARLRCSPMKGHSHVYWYRQLPEEGLKFMVYLQKENIIDESGMPKERFSAEFPKEGPSILRIQQVVRGDSAAYFCASSPLQVGRTGNTIYFGEGSWLTVV.

As DNA, the CDR3 is TGTGCCAGCAGCCCCGGGACAGGGAAAGGGGCTAATCAGCCCCAGCATTTT. As protein: CASSPGTGKGANQPQHF. J is TRBJ1-5 and V is TRBV7-8, with 9 bases identical to TRBD1. With 5 bases clipped from V and 4 bases from J, the junction kept 12 bases outside the gene matches. CDR1 is SGHVS, CDR2 FQNEAQ, per germline. CDR3 length: 17 residues.

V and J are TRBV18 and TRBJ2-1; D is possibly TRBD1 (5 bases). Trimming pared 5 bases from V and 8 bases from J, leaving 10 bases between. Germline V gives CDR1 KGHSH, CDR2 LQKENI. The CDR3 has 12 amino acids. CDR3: CASSMSGHEQFF. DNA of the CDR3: TGTGCCAGCTCAATGTCAGGGCATGAGCAGTTCTTC.

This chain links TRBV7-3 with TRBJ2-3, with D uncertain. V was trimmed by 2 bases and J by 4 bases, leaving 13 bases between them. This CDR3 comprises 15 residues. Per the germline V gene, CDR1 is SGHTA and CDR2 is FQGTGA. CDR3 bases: TGTGCCAGCAGCTTAGGATCTAGTATGGCAGATACGCAGTATTTT. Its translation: CASSLGSSMADTQYF. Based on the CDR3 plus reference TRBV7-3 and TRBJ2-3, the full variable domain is GAGVSQTPSNKVTEKGKYVELRCDPISGHTALYWYRQSLGQGPEFLIYFQGTGAADDSGLPNDRFFAVRPEGSVSTLKIQRTERGDSAVYLCASSLGSSMADTQYFGPGTRLTVL.

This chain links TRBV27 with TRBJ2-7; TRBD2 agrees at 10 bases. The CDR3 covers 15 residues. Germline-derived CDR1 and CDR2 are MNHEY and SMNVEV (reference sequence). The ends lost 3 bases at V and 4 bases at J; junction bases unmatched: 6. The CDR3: CASSFSSGGVYEQYF. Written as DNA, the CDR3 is TGTGCCAGCAGTTTTTCCAGCGGGGGGGTTTACGAGCAGTACTTC.

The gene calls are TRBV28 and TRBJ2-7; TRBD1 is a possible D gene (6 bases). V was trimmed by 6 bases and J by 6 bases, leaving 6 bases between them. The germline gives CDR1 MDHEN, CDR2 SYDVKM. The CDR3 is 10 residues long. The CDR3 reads CASRGAEQYF. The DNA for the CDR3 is TGTGCCAGCAGGGGGGCCGAGCAGTACTTC.

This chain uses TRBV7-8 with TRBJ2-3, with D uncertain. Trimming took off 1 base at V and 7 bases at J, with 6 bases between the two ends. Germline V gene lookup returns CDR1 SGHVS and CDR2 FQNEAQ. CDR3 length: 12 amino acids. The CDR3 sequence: CASSLDPNTQYF. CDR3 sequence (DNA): TGTGCCAGCAGCTTAGACCCTAATACGCAGTATTTT.

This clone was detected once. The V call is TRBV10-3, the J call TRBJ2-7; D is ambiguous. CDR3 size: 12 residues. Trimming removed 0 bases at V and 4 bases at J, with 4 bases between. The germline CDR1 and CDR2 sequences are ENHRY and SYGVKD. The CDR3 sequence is CAISESFYEQYF. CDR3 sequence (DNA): TGTGCCATCAGTGAGTCCTTTTACGAGCAGTACTTC.

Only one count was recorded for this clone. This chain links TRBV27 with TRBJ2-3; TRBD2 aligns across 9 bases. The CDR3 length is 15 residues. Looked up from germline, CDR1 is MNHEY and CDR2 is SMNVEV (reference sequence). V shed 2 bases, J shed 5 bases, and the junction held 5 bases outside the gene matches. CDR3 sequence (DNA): TGTGCCAGCAGTTTAGTGCAAGCGGGGGGAGATACGCAGTATTTT. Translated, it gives CASSLVQAGGDTQYF.

CDR3 sequence (DNA): TGTGCCAGTAGTAGGTCAGCGGGGGGGCCCACAGATACGCAGTATTTT. Translated: CASSRSAGGPTDTQYF. V gene TRBV19 combines with J gene TRBJ2-3; TRBD2 matches 10 bases. This CDR3 spans 16 amino acids. CDR1 is LNHDA and CDR2 is SQIVND in the germline V gene (reference sequence). The V gene end was trimmed by 4 bases and the J gene end by 2 bases; junction bases not matched to a gene: 6.

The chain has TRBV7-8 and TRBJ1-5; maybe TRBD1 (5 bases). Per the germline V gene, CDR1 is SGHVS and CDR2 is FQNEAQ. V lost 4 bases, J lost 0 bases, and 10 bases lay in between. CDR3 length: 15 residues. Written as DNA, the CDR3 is TGTGCCAGCAGCTACCAGGGTCTTAGCAATCAGCCCCAGCATTTT. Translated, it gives CASSYQGLSNQPQHF.

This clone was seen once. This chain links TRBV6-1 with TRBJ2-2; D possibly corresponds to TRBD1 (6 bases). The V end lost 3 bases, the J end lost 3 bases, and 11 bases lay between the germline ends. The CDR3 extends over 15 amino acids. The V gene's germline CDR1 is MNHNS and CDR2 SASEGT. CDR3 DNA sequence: TGTGCCAGCAGTGACGGACAGCGTTACACCGGGGAGCTGTTTTTT. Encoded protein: CASSDGQRYTGELFF.

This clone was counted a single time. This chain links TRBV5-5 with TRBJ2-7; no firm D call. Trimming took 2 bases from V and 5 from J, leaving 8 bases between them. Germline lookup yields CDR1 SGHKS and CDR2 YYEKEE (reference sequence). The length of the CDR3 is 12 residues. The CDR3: CASSFTGDEQYF. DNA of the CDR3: TGTGCCAGCAGCTTCACCGGTGACGAGCAGTACTTC.

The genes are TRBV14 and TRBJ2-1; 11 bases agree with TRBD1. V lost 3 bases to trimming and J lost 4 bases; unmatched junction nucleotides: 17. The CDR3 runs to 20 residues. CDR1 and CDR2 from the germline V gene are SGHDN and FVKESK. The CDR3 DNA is TGTGCCAGCAGCCATAACCGGGACAGGGGGAATTGGATCTCATACAATGAGCAGTTCTTC. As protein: CASSHNRDRGNWISYNEQFF.

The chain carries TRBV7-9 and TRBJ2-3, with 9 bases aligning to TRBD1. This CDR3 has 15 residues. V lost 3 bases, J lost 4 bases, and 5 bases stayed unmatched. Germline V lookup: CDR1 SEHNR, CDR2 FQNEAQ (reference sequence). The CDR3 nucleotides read TGTGCCAGCAGCTTCGTACAGGGGGCCGCAGATACGCAGTATTTT. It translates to CASSFVQGAADTQYF.

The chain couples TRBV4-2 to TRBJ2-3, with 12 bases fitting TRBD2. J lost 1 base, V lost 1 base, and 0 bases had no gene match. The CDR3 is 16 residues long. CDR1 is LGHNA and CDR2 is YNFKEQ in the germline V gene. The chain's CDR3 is CASSQGLAGGTDTQYF. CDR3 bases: TGTGCCAGCAGCCAAGGACTAGCGGGGGGCACAGATACGCAGTATTTT.

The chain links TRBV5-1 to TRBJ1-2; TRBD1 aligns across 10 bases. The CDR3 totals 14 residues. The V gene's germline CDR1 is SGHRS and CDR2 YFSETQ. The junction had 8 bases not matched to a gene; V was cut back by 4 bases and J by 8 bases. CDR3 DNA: TGCGCCAGCAGCACCCCCGGGACAGGGGTGGGCTACACCTTC. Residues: CASSTPGTGVGYTF. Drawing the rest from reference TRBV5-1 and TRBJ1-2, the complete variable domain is KAGVTQTPRYLIKTRGQQVTLSCSPISGHRSVSWYQQTPGQGLQFLFEYFSETQRNKGNFPGRFSGRQFSNSRSEMNVSTLELGDSALYLCASSTPGTGVGYTFGSGTRLTVV.

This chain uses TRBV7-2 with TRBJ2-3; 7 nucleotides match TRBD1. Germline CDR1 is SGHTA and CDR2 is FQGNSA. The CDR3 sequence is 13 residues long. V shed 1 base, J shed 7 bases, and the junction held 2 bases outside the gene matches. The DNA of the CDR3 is TGTGCCAGCAGCTTAGAGGGGGCACATACGCAGTATTTT. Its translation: CASSLEGAHTQYF.

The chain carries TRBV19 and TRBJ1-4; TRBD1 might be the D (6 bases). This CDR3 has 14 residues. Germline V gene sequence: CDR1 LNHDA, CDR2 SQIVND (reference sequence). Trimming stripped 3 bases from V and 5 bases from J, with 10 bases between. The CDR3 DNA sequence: TGTGCCAGTAGTATGGCGGGGGGCAATGAAAAACTGTTTTTT. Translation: CASSMAGGNEKLFF. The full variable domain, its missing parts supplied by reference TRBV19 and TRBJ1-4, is DGGITQSPKYLFRKEGQNVTLSCEQNLNHDAMYWYRQDPGQGLRLIYYSQIVNDFQKGDIAEGYSVSREKKESFPLTVTSAQKNPTAFYLCASSMAGGNEKLFFGSGTQLSVL.

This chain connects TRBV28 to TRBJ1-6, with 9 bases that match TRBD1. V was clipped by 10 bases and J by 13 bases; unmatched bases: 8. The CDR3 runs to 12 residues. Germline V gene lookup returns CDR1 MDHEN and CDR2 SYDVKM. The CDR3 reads CATGTGKNPLHF. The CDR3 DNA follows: TGTGCCACCGGGACAGGGAAGAATCCCCTCCACTTT. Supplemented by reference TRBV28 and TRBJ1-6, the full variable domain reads DVKVTQSSRYLVKRTGEKVFLECVQDMDHENMFWYRQDPGLGLRLIYFSYDVKMKEKGDIPEGYSVSREKKERFSLILESASTNQTSMYLCATGTGKNPLHFGNGTRLTVT.

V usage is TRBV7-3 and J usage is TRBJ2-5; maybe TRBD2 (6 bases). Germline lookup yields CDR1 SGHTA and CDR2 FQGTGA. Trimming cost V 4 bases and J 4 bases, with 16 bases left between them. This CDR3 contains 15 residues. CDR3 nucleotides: TGTGCCAGCAGCTATAGCGGAGGCTTGGGAGAGACCCAGTACTTC. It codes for CASSYSGGLGETQYF.

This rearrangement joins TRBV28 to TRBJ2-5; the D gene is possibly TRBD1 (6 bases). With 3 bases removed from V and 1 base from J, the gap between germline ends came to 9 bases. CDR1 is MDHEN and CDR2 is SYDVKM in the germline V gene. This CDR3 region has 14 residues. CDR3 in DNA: TGTGCCAGCAGTTTCAGGGGCGGCCAAGAGACCCAGTACTTC. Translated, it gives CASSFRGGQETQYF.

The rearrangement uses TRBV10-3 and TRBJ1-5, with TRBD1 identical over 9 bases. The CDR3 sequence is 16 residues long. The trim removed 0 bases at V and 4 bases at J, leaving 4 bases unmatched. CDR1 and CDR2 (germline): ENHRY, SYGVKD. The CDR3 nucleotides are TGTGCCATCAGTGAGTCTTGGGGGACAGGGAATCAGCCCCAGCATTTT. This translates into CAISESWGTGNQPQHF.

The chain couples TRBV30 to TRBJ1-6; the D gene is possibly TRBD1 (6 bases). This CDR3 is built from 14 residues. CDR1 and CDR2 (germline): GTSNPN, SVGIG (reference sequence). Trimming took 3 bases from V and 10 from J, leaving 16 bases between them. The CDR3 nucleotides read TGTGCCTGGAGGCTAGGGGGGGTAGGGTCACCCCTCCACTTT. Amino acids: CAWRLGGVGSPLHF. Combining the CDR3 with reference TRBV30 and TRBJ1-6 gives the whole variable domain SQTIHQWPATLVQPVGSPLSLECTVEGTSNPNLYWYRQAAGRGLQLLFYSVGIGQISSEVPQNLSASRPQDRQFILSSKKLLLSDSGFYLCAWRLGGVGSPLHFGNGTRLTVT.

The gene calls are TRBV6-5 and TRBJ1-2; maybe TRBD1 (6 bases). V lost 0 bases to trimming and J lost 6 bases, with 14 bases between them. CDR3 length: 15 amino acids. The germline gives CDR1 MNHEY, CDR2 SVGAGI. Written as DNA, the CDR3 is TGTGCCAGCAGTTACTCGGGGGGGCTTTCGCATGGCTACACCTTC. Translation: CASSYSGGLSHGYTF.

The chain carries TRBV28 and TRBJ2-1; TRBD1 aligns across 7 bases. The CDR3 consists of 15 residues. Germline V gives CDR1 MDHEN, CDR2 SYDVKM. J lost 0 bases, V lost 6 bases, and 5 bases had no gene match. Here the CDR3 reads CASSEGTVSYNEQFF. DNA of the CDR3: TGTGCCAGCAGCGAAGGGACAGTCTCCTACAATGAGCAGTTCTTC. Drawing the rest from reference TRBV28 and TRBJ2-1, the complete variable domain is DVKVTQSSRYLVKRTGEKVFLECVQDMDHENMFWYRQDPGLGLRLIYFSYDVKMKEKGDIPEGYSVSREKKERFSLILESASTNQTSMYLCASSEGTVSYNEQFFGPGTRLTVL.

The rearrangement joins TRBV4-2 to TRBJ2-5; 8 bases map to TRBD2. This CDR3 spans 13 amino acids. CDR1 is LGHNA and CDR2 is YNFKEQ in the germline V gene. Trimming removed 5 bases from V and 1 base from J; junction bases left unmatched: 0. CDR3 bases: TGTGCCAGCAGCAGCGGGGGCCAAGAGACCCAGTACTTC. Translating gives CASSSGGQETQYF.